This TCR beta chain originates from a study of T cell repertoires in cytomegalovirus infection. About the research overall: It can be stated that public TCR beta signatures indicated CMV infection as well as a matching HLA type.

Comments on this clonotype: What it binds is not known.

With 4 bases clipped from V and 3 bases from J, the junction kept 9 bases outside the gene matches. In germline, CDR1 is LGHNA, CDR2 YSLEER. The CDR3 is 16 residues long. MiXCR was run by TCRdb on the reads, yielding one entry per CDR3 protein. Of roughly 180,000 distinct CDR3 sequences listed, 15% to 20% are singletons. Study-level points and caveats: HLA-C-restricted TCR beta clonotypes specific for CMV led the ex vivo response.

The chain is built from TRBV4-3 and TRBJ1-2; 9 bases are shared with TRBD1. This receptor was obtained from a human donor in good health (CMV status not recorded). Some clones in this sample may be carry-over from other donors' samples. Source material: CD8+ T cells from PBMCs. The CDR3 reads CASSPETGGLDYGYTF. CDR3 coding DNA: TGCGCCAGCAGCCCAGAGACAGGGGGATTGGACTATGGCTACACCTTC.